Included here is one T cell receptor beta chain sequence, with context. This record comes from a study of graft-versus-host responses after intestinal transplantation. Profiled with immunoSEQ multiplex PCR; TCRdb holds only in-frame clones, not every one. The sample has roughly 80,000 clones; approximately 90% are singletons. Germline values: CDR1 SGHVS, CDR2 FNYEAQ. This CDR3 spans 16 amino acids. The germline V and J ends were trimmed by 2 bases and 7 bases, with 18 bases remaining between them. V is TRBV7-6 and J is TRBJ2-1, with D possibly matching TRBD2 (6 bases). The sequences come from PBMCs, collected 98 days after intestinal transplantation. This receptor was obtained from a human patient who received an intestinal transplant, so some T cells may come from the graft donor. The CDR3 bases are TGTGCCAGCAGCTTAATAGGGCGGGGTCTAGGTAATGAGCAGTTCTTC. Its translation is CASSLIGRGLGNEQFF.